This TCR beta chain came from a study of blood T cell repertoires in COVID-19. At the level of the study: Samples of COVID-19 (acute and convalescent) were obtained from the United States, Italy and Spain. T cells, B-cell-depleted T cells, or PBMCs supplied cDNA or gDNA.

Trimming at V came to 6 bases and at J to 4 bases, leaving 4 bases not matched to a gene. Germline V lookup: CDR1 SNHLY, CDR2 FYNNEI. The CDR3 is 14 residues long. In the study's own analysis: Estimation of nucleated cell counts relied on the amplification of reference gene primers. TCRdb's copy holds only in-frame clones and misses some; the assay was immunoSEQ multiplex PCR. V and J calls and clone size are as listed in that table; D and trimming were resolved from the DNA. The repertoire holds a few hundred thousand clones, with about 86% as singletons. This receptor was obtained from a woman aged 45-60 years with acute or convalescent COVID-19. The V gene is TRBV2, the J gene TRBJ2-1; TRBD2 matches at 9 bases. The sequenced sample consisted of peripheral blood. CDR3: CASRGLAAYNEQFF. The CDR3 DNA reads TGTGCCAGCAGGGGACTAGCCGCTTACAATGAGCAGTTCTTC.